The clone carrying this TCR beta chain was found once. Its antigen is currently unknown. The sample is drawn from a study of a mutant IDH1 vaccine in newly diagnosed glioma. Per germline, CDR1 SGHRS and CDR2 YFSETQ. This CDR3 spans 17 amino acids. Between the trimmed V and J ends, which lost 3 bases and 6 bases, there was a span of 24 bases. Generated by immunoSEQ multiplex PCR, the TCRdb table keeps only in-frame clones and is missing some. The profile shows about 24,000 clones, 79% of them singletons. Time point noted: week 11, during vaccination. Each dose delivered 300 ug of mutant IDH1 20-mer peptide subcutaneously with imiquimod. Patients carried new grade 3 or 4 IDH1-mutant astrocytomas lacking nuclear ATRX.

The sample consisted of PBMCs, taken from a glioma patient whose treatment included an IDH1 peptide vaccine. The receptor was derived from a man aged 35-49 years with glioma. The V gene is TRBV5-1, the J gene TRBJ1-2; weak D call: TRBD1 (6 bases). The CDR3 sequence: CASSYREVRPAFDGYTF. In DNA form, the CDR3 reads TGCGCCAGCAGCTACAGGGAGGTTCGCCCGGCCTTCGATGGCTACACCTTC. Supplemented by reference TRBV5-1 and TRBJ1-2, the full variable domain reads KAGVTQTPRYLIKTRGQQVTLSCSPISGHRSVSWYQQTPGQGLQFLFEYFSETQRNKGNFPGRFSGRQFSNSRSEMNVSTLELGDSALYLCASSYREVRPAFDGYTFGSGTRLTVV.